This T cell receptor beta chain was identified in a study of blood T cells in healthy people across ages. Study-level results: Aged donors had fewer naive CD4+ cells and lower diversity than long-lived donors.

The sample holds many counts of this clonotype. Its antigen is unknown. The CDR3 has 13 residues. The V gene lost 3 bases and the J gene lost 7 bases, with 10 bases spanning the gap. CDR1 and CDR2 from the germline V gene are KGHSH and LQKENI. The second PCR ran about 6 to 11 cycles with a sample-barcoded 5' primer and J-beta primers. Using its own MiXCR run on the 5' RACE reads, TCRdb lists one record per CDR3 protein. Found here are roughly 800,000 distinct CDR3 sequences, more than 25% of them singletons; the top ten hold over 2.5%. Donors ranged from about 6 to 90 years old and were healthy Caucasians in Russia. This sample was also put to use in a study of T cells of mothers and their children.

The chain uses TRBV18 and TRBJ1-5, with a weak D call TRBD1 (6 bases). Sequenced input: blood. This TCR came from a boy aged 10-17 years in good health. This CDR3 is CASSPRGGQPQHF. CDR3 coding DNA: TGTGCCAGCTCACCGCGAGGGGGACAGCCCCAGCATTTT.